Presented here are 17 T cell receptor beta chains from one specimen sequenced in a study of blood T cell repertoires in COVID-19. Here immunoSEQ multiplex PCR was the method, and the copy in TCRdb shows in-frame clones only, minus some. The sample shows about 230,000 clones, over 80% of them seen only once. Sequenced: peripheral blood. These receptors were obtained from a man aged 40-55 years with acute or convalescent COVID-19.

The chain couples TRBV5-5 to TRBJ2-2; D possibly corresponds to TRBD2 (7 bases). This CDR3 contains 16 residues. Germline assignment: CDR1 SGHKS and CDR2 YYEKEE (reference sequence). V was clipped by 0 bases and J by 7 bases, with 16 bases between them. The CDR3 loop reads CASSLGLAGEGGELFF. The CDR3 DNA sequence: TGTGCCAGCAGCTTGGGTCTGGCAGGGGAGGGCGGGGAGCTGTTTTTT.

The V gene is TRBV5-1, the J gene TRBJ1-4; TRBD1 aligns across 10 bases. Per germline, CDR1 SGHRS and CDR2 YFSETQ. Unmatched junction bases numbered 5, after V lost 4 bases and J lost 8 bases. The CDR3 is 14 residues long. CDR3 DNA sequence: TGCGCCAGCAGCGGTGGACAGGGGGAGGAAAAACTGTTTTTT. This translates into CASSGGQGEEKLFF. The full variable domain, with the rest looked up from reference TRBV5-1 and TRBJ1-4, is KAGVTQTPRYLIKTRGQQVTLSCSPISGHRSVSWYQQTPGQGLQFLFEYFSETQRNKGNFPGRFSGRQFSNSRSEMNVSTLELGDSALYLCASSGGQGEEKLFFGSGTQLSVL.

The sample holds one count of this clone. The gene calls are TRBV6-5 and TRBJ2-2; 11 bases align to TRBD2. The germline gives CDR1 MNHEY, CDR2 SVGAGI. V lost 6 bases to trimming and J lost 3 bases; unmatched junction nucleotides: 3. This CDR3 spans 15 amino acids. CDR3 protein: CASSLGLADTGELFF. The CDR3 DNA reads as TGTGCCAGCAGCTTGGGACTAGCGGACACCGGGGAGCTGTTTTTT.

The chain joins TRBV9 to TRBJ1-4; TRBD1 agrees at 10 bases. V dropped 3 bases and J dropped 7; count of bases not matched to a gene: 3. From germline, CDR1 is SGDLS and CDR2 YYNGEE. This CDR3 is 14 amino acids long. The CDR3 here is CASSGTGGFEKLFF. For the CDR3, the DNA is TGTGCCAGCAGCGGGACAGGGGGTTTTGAAAAACTGTTTTTT.

The genes are TRBV7-7 and TRBJ1-6, with a possible D match to TRBD1 (6 bases). The CDR3 runs to 18 residues. Trimming removed 4 bases from V and 0 bases from J, with 16 bases in between. Germline CDR1 is SSHAT and CDR2 is FNYEAQ (reference sequence). The CDR3 coding sequence is TGTGCCAGCAGCTCAGAAGCGGACAGTAGCTCCTATAATTCACCCCTCCACTTT. This codes for CASSSEADSSSYNSPLHF.

This clone was observed a few times. This rearrangement joins TRBV25-1 to TRBJ2-6, with D maybe TRBD2 (5 bases). From germline, CDR1 is MGHDK and CDR2 SYGVNS. The CDR3 spans 17 residues. Trimming left V 4 bases short and J 0 bases short, with 13 bases between. The CDR3, as DNA: TGTGCCAGCAGTGCATCGCGAGGGAGCTCTGGGGCCAACGTCCTGACTTTC. This encodes CASSASRGSSGANVLTF.

This chain uses TRBV7-2 with TRBJ2-2, with TRBD1 matching over 7 bases. Germline CDR1 SGHTA, CDR2 FQGNSA. This CDR3 comprises 16 residues. The ends lost 5 bases at V and 4 bases at J; junction bases unmatched: 10. For the CDR3, the DNA is TGTGCCAGCAGCCCAAGACAGGGTATGAGCACCGGGGAGCTGTTTTTT. Its protein product is CASSPRQGMSTGELFF.

The rearrangement joins TRBV12-5 to TRBJ1-1; possibly TRBD1 for D (5 bases). Per germline, CDR1 LGHNT and CDR2 FRNRAP. CDR3 length equals 13 residues. V was shortened by 5 bases and J by 3 bases, with 10 bases between the two germline ends. CDR3 amino acids: CASGATGYTEAFF. CDR3 DNA sequence: TGTGCTAGTGGTGCTACAGGATACACTGAAGCTTTCTTT.

The chain uses TRBV5-6 and TRBJ1-5, with TRBD1 as a possible D gene (6 bases). V lost 0 bases and J 6 bases, leaving 16 bases between the germline ends. This CDR3 is built from 16 residues. The V gene's germline CDR1 is SGHDT and CDR2 YYEEEE. CDR3 region: CASSLGAGDLGQPQHF. In DNA, the CDR3 is TGTGCCAGCAGCTTGGGAGCAGGGGATTTGGGTCAGCCCCAGCATTTT.

This chain connects TRBV11-2 to TRBJ2-3; 7 nucleotides match TRBD1. The CDR3 is 13 residues long. From germline, CDR1 is SGHAT and CDR2 FQNNGV. V was pared by 4 bases and J by 11 bases, with 9 bases of the junction left unmatched. The CDR3 nucleotides are TGTGCCAGCAGCTCGCCGATCCGGGACAGGCAGTATTTT. Amino acids: CASSSPIRDRQYF.

The chain recombines TRBV6-5 with TRBJ1-2; D not certain. The germline gives CDR1 MNHEY, CDR2 SVGAGI. This CDR3 spans 15 amino acids. Trimming left V 0 bases short and J 2 bases short, with 10 bases between. The CDR3 DNA follows: TGTGCCAGCAGTTACTCGCGAGAGGTCAACTATGGCTACACCTTC. It encodes CASSYSREVNYGYTF.

The CDR3 loop reads CASIDPGSGQGFLTF. As DNA, the CDR3 is TGTGCCAGTATTGATCCCGGCAGTGGACAGGGCTTTCTCACCTTC. The chain has TRBV19 and TRBJ1-2, with 8 bases aligning to TRBD1. CDR1 is LNHDA, CDR2 SQIVND, per germline (reference sequence). V shed 7 bases and J 13 bases; nucleotides not matched to a gene: 20. This CDR3 has 15 residues.

This clone occurred once. The chain employs TRBV19 and TRBJ2-3; TRBD2 agrees at 11 bases. V trimming: 4 bases; J trimming: 1 base; junction bases outside the gene matches: 4. The CDR3 sequence is 16 residues long. Germline V gene data show CDR1 as LNHDA and CDR2 as SQIVND (reference sequence). This CDR3 reads CASSSILAGGTDTQYF. The CDR3 DNA sequence: TGTGCCAGTAGTAGCATACTAGCGGGAGGCACAGATACGCAGTATTTT.

This clone was found many times. The chain is built from TRBV19 and TRBJ1-2; TRBD1 agrees at 7 bases. The germline V gene encodes CDR1 LNHDA and CDR2 SQIVND (reference sequence). J gave up 3 bases and V 6 bases, and 7 bases lay outside the gene matches. There are 14 residues in the CDR3. The chain's CDR3 is CASSTVRGDYGYTF. CDR3 bases: TGTGCCAGTAGCACAGTCAGGGGGGACTATGGCTACACCTTC.

The chain uses TRBV4-1 and TRBJ2-5; 12 positions agree with TRBD2. CDR1 is MGHRA, CDR2 YSYEKL, per germline. With 5 bases clipped from V and 3 bases from J, the junction kept 4 bases outside the gene matches. The CDR3 has 15 amino acids. The CDR3 protein is CASSFRTSGKETQYF. CDR3 DNA sequence: TGCGCCAGCAGCTTCAGGACTAGCGGGAAAGAGACCCAGTACTTC.

The chain recombines TRBV11-3 with TRBJ2-1; the match to TRBD2 covers 8 bases. Germline values: CDR1 SGHNT, CDR2 YENEEA. The CDR3 loop spans 16 amino acids. V lost 5 bases to trimming and J lost 8 bases; unmatched junction nucleotides: 14. The DNA of the CDR3 is TGTGCCAGCAGCCCCATGTGGGCGGGAGGTTTCCATGAGCAGTTCTTC. Its protein is CASSPMWAGGFHEQFF.

The V and J genes are TRBV25-1 and TRBJ2-1; D is possibly TRBD2 (6 bases). This CDR3 spans 15 amino acids. V shed 3 bases and J shed 5 bases, with 14 bases lying between them. The germline gives CDR1 MGHDK, CDR2 SYGVNS. CDR3 sequence: CASSEPGEVNNEQFF. Here the CDR3 DNA reads TGTGCCAGCAGTGAGCCGGGGGAAGTAAACAATGAGCAGTTCTTC.